Following are 12 T cell receptor beta chains from one sample sequenced in a study of T cells in Graves' hyperthyroidism and ophthalmopathy. From RNA transcripts, TCR beta CDR3 regions were amplified. The primer set for the first-round RT-PCR of the TCR CDR3 was HTBI. TCRdb redid the calling of the multiplex PCR reads with MiXCR, one entry per CDR3 protein. The table records about 640,000 distinct CDR3 sequences, more than 14% of them present only once. Material for sequencing was blood. These receptors were obtained from a woman aged 45-59 years with Graves' ophthalmopathy.

Many counts were recorded for this clonotype. The V gene is TRBV2, the J gene TRBJ1-1; D gene unclear. Germline CDR1 and CDR2: SNHLY and FYNNEI. This CDR3 spans 13 amino acids. Trimming shortened V by 6 bases and J by 1 base, and 9 bases separated the two germline ends. The DNA for the CDR3 is TGTGCCAGCAGCGATTCTGCGAACACTGAAGCTTTCTTT. It specifies CASSDSANTEAFF.

This clonotype was counted ten times or more. The rearrangement uses TRBV5-1 and TRBJ2-3, with D perhaps matching TRBD1 (7 bases). Germline values: CDR1 SGHRS, CDR2 YFSETQ. The CDR3 runs to 14 residues. The germline V and J ends were trimmed by 4 bases and 2 bases, with 11 bases remaining between them. CDR3 nucleotide sequence: TGCGCCAGCAGCGGGGGGACAGCCACAGATACGCAGTATTTT. Its protein product is CASSGGTATDTQYF.

This clonotype was found many times. The chain couples TRBV5-1 to TRBJ2-1, with 7 bases fitting TRBD2. This CDR3 has 15 residues. CDR1 and CDR2 from the germline V gene are SGHRS and YFSETQ. V shed 1 base, J shed 5 bases, and the junction held 6 bases outside the gene matches. DNA of the CDR3: TGCGCCAGCAGCTTGTTGCGGGAGTTGAACAATGAGCAGTTCTTC. Translation gives CASSLLRELNNEQFF.

The chain combines TRBV19 with TRBJ2-5, with D tentatively TRBD1 or TRBD2 (5 bases each). There are 16 residues in the CDR3. Germline CDR1 LNHDA, CDR2 SQIVND (reference sequence). Between the trimmed V and J ends, which lost 5 bases and 0 bases, there was a span of 16 bases. The CDR3 DNA is TGTGCCAGTAGTCCGGGGTCCAGGGATTACCAAGAGACCCAGTACTTC. Its translation is CASSPGSRDYQETQYF.

Ten or more counts support this clonotype. The chain carries TRBV28 and TRBJ1-5, with D unclear. The CDR3 spans 14 residues. The V gene's germline CDR1 is MDHEN and CDR2 SYDVKM. Between the trimmed V and J ends, which lost 7 bases and 3 bases, there was a span of 13 bases. DNA of the CDR3: TGTGCCAGCAACTACTGGGAGGACAATCAGCCCCAGCATTTT. Amino acids: CASNYWEDNQPQHF.

The sample holds a few counts of this clonotype. This chain joins TRBV4-3 and TRBJ1-2; 9 bases map to TRBD1. CDR3 length equals 13 residues. Germline CDR1 and CDR2: LGHNA and YSLEER. Unmatched junction bases numbered 5, after V lost 4 bases and J lost 8 bases. The CDR3 reads CASSRDRGKGYTF. Here the CDR3 DNA reads TGCGCCAGCAGCCGCGACAGGGGGAAGGGCTACACCTTC.

There are many counts of this clonotype. V gene TRBV20-1 combines with J gene TRBJ2-1; D unclear. This CDR3 is built from 13 residues. V lost 3 bases to trimming and J lost 0 bases, with 6 bases between them. The V gene's germline CDR1 is DFQATT and CDR2 SNEGSKA (reference sequence). In nucleotides, the CDR3 is TGCAGTGCTAGCCTCATCTCCTACAATGAGCAGTTCTTC. As protein: CSASLISYNEQFF.

In its sample, this clonotype was seen many times. The chain is built from TRBV5-6 and TRBJ1-2; D call uncertain. V was cut by 1 base and J by 4 bases, with 8 bases left in between. CDR3 length: 13 residues. Germline V gives CDR1 SGHDT, CDR2 YYEEEE. DNA of the CDR3: TGTGCCAGCAGCTTGTCAAGATCCTATGGCTACACCTTC. Translation: CASSLSRSYGYTF.

This clonotype was counted a few times. This chain joins TRBV9 and TRBJ2-7; 9 bases map to TRBD2. Germline CDR1 reads SGDLS; CDR2 reads YYNGEE. V lost 2 bases and J lost 7; bases outside the gene matches: 13. The CDR3 length is 16 residues. The CDR3 sequence is CASSVRVIAGVHEQYF. For the CDR3, the DNA is TGTGCCAGCAGCGTTCGGGTAATAGCGGGAGTGCATGAGCAGTACTTC.

This clonotype was observed at least ten times. This CDR3 is CASSYSPPQGVYNEQFF. CDR3 nucleotides: TGTGCCAGCAGTTACTCGCCCCCCCAGGGGGTATACAATGAGCAGTTCTTC. V usage is TRBV6-2 or TRBV6-3 and J usage is TRBJ2-1; 7 positions agree with TRBD1. V gave up 0 bases and J gave up 4 bases; unmatched junction bases: 9. The CDR3 contains 17 residues. Germline loops: CDR1 MNHEY, CDR2 SVGEGT.

The chain combines TRBV19 with TRBJ1-1; the D gene is possibly TRBD1 (5 bases). The CDR3 sequence is 16 residues long. Trimming took off 5 bases at V and 4 bases at J, with 20 bases between the two ends. Germline CDR1 is LNHDA and CDR2 is SQIVND (reference sequence). DNA of the CDR3: TGTGCCAGTAGTGCATTGGGACGGATTCTAGTCACTGAAGCTTTCTTT. Protein product: CASSALGRILVTEAFF.

Worth noting for this clonotype: It may be a read error: a sequence one base away is much more abundant. The chain combines TRBV10-3 with TRBJ1-2, with 7 bases matching TRBD1. Germline V lookup: CDR1 ENHRY, CDR2 SYGVKD. The CDR3 sequence is 17 residues long. The CDR3 nucleotides are TGTGCCATCAAATTCCTGACAGGGCGCGGCGGCAACTATGGCTTCACCTTC. Protein: CAIKFLTGRGGNYGFTF.